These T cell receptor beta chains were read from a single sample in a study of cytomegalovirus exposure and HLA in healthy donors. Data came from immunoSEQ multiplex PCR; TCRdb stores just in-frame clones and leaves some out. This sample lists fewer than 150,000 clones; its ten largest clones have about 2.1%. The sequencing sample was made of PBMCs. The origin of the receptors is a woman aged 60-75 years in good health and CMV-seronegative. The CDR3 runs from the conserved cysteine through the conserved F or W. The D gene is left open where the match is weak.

DNA: TGTGCCAGCAGCGCGTTCGAAAAACTGTTTTTT; CDR3: CASSAFEKLFF; V: TRBV5-8; J: TRBJ1-4; D: NA; length: 11
DNA: TGTGCCAGCAGTATCGGCGGGGGGAACCAGCCCCAGCATTTT; CDR3: CASSIGGGNQPQHF; V: TRBV28; J: TRBJ1-5; D: NA; length: 14
DNA: TGTGCCAGCAGTTATCCCGCAGGGCCAGGGGGCGAGCAGTACTTC; CDR3: CASSYPAGPGGEQYF; V: TRBV6-5; J: TRBJ2-7; D: TRBD1; length: 15
DNA: TGTGCCAGCCGTGAGCGGCAGAATGAAGCTTTCTTT; CDR3: CASRERQNEAFF; V: TRBV2; J: TRBJ1-1; D: NA; length: 12
DNA: TGTGCCGTCGAGGGGGCGCCCGGTGAAAAACTGTTTTTT; CDR3: CAVEGAPGEKLFF; V: TRBV30; J: TRBJ1-4; D: TRBD1; length: 13
DNA: TGTGCCAGCAGTGGGGGACAGGCTGGGTTTCGCAATCAGCCCCAGCATTTT; CDR3: CASSGGQAGFRNQPQHF; V: TRBV6-1; J: TRBJ1-5; D: TRBD1; length: 17
DNA: TGTGCCAGCAGCTTAGCTGGGCGGGTCTCTGGAAACACCATATATTTT; CDR3: CASSLAGRVSGNTIYF; V: TRBV11-2; J: TRBJ1-3; D: NA; length: 16
DNA: TGCGCCAGCAGTGACCCAGACAGAGGGGGGTTCTTC; CDR3: CASSDPDRGGFF; V: TRBV10-2; J: TRBJ2-1; D: NA; length: 12
DNA: TGTGCCAGCAGTGGAGCGGGGGGGAACACCGGGGAGCTGTTTTTT; CDR3: CASSGAGGNTGELFF; V: TRBV2; J: TRBJ2-2; D: TRBD2; length: 15
DNA: TGTGCCAGCATTCCAGACAGGGACCTGAACACTGAAGCTTTCTTT; CDR3: CASIPDRDLNTEAFF; V: TRBV5-8; J: TRBJ1-1; D: TRBD1; length: 15
DNA: TGTGCCAGCAGCGCGGGACTAGCGGGGTACGAGCAGTACTTC; CDR3: CASSAGLAGYEQYF; V: TRBV9; J: TRBJ2-7; D: TRBD2; length: 14
DNA: TGTGCCAGCAGTACTGCCTTGGACAAAATTATCAACGAGCAGTACTTC; CDR3: CASSTALDKIINEQYF; V: TRBV2; J: TRBJ2-7; D: NA; length: 16
DNA: TGTGCCAGCAGCGGGACAGGGGCAAACACTGAAGCTTTCTTT; CDR3: CASSGTGANTEAFF; V: TRBV7-6; J: TRBJ1-1; D: TRBD1; length: 14
DNA: TGTGCCAGCTCCCGCGACAGGGGGCAAATGAACACTGAAGCTTTCTTT; CDR3: CASSRDRGQMNTEAFF; V: TRBV18; J: TRBJ1-1; D: TRBD1; length: 16
DNA: TGTGCCAGCAGTTTTGAGGGGGCGGCTGGCTACACCTTC; CDR3: CASSFEGAAGYTF; V: TRBV6-5; J: TRBJ1-2; D: TRBD1; length: 13
DNA: TGTGCCAGCAGTTTGACGGGACAGGGATATCCCTACGAGCAGTACTTC; CDR3: CASSLTGQGYPYEQYF; V: TRBV28; J: TRBJ2-7; D: TRBD1; length: 16
DNA: TGCGCCAGCAGCCAAGATCGCAGTAGCGGGACGAACTACGAGCAGTACTTC; CDR3: CASSQDRSSGTNYEQYF; V: TRBV4-1; J: TRBJ2-7; D: TRBD2; length: 17
DNA: TGTGCCAGCAGCCTTCGGGACAGCCTCGGACACCAGTACTTC; CDR3: CASSLRDSLGHQYF; V: TRBV21-1; J: TRBJ2-7; D: NA; length: 14
DNA: TGCGCCAGCAGCTTATGGGGAGCCGCAAGGGATTTGAACACTGAAGCTTTCTTT; CDR3: CASSLWGAARDLNTEAFF; V: TRBV5-1; J: TRBJ1-1; D: NA; length: 18
DNA: TGTGCCAGCAGGCCAGGGTCCCTAAACACCGGGGAGCTGTTTTTT; CDR3: CASRPGSLNTGELFF; V: TRBV2; J: TRBJ2-2; D: NA; length: 15
DNA: TGTGCCAGCAGCTTTTACCGCGTGACTAGCTATTACAATGAGCAGTTCTTC; CDR3: CASSFYRVTSYYNEQFF; V: TRBV5-4; J: TRBJ2-1; D: TRBD2; length: 17
DNA: TGTGCCAGCAGTGGCTTCACAGATACGCAGTATTTT; CDR3: CASSGFTDTQYF; V: TRBV27; J: TRBJ2-3; D: NA; length: 12
DNA: TGTGCCAGCAGCTTAGCGCTTGGGCAGTCCTATGGCTACACCTTC; CDR3: CASSLALGQSYGYTF; V: TRBV7-9; J: TRBJ1-2; D: NA; length: 15
DNA: TGCAGCGTTTTAGAGGCAACTAATGAAAAACTGTTTTTT; CDR3: CSVLEATNEKLFF; V: TRBV29-1; J: TRBJ1-4; D: NA; length: 13
DNA: TGCGCCAGCAGCTTATTTCGGGGGTTTGGTGGCTACACCTTC; CDR3: CASSLFRGFGGYTF; V: TRBV5-1; J: TRBJ1-2; D: NA; length: 14
DNA: TGTGCCAGCAGCGCCCCCCCATCGACACCTAACAATGAGCAGTTCTTC; CDR3: CASSAPPSTPNNEQFF; V: TRBV9; J: TRBJ2-1; D: NA; length: 16
DNA: TGTGCCGCCAGCAGATCTGGACAGGGGAATGCTCATAGTTCACCCCTCCACTTT; CDR3: CAASRSGQGNAHSSPLHF; V: TRBV15; J: TRBJ1-6; D: TRBD1; length: 18
DNA: TGTGCCATCGGGGGGGGGACAGATACGCAGTATTTT; CDR3: CAIGGGTDTQYF; V: TRBV28; J: TRBJ2-3; D: TRBD2; length: 12
DNA: TGCGCCAGCAGCCTAGCGGGGGGGAACTACAATGAGCAGTTCTTC; CDR3: CASSLAGGNYNEQFF; V: TRBV5-1; J: TRBJ2-1; D: TRBD2; length: 15
DNA: TGTGCCAGCAGCAGTCGACTAGCGGGTTCTGGCGAGCAGTACTTC; CDR3: CASSSRLAGSGEQYF; V: TRBV6-6; J: TRBJ2-7; D: TRBD2; length: 15
DNA: TGTGCCAGCAGTATGACAGGCGGTAGCAATCAGCCCCAGCATTTT; CDR3: CASSMTGGSNQPQHF; V: TRBV6-1; J: TRBJ1-5; D: NA; length: 15
DNA: TGTGCCAGCAGCTTGACAGGGGGCGGATATGGCTACACCTTC; CDR3: CASSLTGGGYGYTF; V: TRBV7-9; J: TRBJ1-2; D: TRBD1; length: 14
DNA: TGTGCCAGCACCCTTGGGGGGGCGAATCAGCCCCAGCATTTT; CDR3: CASTLGGANQPQHF; V: TRBV5-5; J: TRBJ1-5; D: NA; length: 14
DNA: TGCGCCAGCAGCCCAGGACAAGCCTTTCAGGAGGGCTACACCTTC; CDR3: CASSPGQAFQEGYTF; V: TRBV5-1; J: TRBJ1-2; D: NA; length: 15
DNA: TGTGCCAGCAGCCGGCCCAGCGGGGTCACAGATACGCAGTATTTT; CDR3: CASSRPSGVTDTQYF; V: TRBV7-9; J: TRBJ2-3; D: TRBD2; length: 15
DNA: TGTGCCAGCTCAAAAACGACAGGGAACTCTGGAAACACCATATATTTT; CDR3: CASSKTTGNSGNTIYF; V: TRBV18; J: TRBJ1-3; D: TRBD1; length: 16
DNA: TGTGCCAGCTCACCACCCGTGAGGACCTACGAGCAGTACTTC; CDR3: CASSPPVRTYEQYF; V: TRBV18; J: TRBJ2-7; D: NA; length: 14
DNA: TGTGCCAGCAGCTTGCAGCTAGTTGCTAGCACAGATACGCAGTATTTT; CDR3: CASSLQLVASTDTQYF; V: TRBV5-4; J: TRBJ2-3; D: NA; length: 16
DNA: TGCGCCAGCAGCCAAGGGCCCGCCCCCCCGGGGGTTAATGGCTACACCTTC; CDR3: CASSQGPAPPGVNGYTF; V: TRBV4-1; J: TRBJ1-2; D: NA; length: 17
DNA: TGCGCCAGCAGCGGCCGACAGCAAGCCGCCACGGAGACCCAGTACTTC; CDR3: CASSGRQQAATETQYF; V: TRBV5-1; J: TRBJ2-5; D: NA; length: 16